Listed below are T cell receptor beta chains from one sample, sequenced in a study of human T cells and chemical hapten exposure. TCRdb called the RACE reads again in MiXCR, with one record for every CDR3 protein. This table holds about 64,000 distinct CDR3 sequences, roughly 10% found once. This specimen consisted of whole blood, obtained in connection with sensitization to the hapten diphenylcyclopropenone (DPC). The receptor source for this set is a woman between 35 and 50 years old with alopecia areata. Some clones in this sample may be carry-over from other donors' samples. CDR3s include the opening cysteine and the closing phenylalanine or tryptophan. The order of the fields is CDR3 protein, V gene.

CASYYGYTF,TRBV7-4
CASSGGYSNTEAFF,TRBV7-3
CASSTPGLAGRNEQFF,TRBV12-3/TRBV12-4
CASTKLTGAGTEAFF,TRBV12-3/TRBV12-4
CAITPGQSSGANVLTF,TRBV10-3
CASSLGVSLDEELFF,TRBV7-2
CASSRSSGGQPEQFF,TRBV7-2
CASSMVRGLSNQPQHF,TRBV19
CSARATGTSYNSPLHF,TRBV20-1
CASSIGAGTSFYEQYF,TRBV19
CASSDAPGQGPTDTQYF,TRBV6-4
CATGRESYQETQYF,TRBV7-2
CASRYAGRGTEAFF,TRBV6-2/TRBV6-3
CASSSGGGTGNTGELFF,TRBV7-9
CASSQGAGSEQYF,TRBV3-1
CSARLTGGRETQYF,TRBV20-1
CSGQDFNTEAFF,TRBV29-1
CASSLLEADEQYF,TRBV18
CASTPGTGMNSPLHF,TRBV19
CSALGSLNTEAFF,TRBV29-1
CASSVEVAGGPTDTQYF,TRBV9
CASSLEGVTAGDTQYF,TRBV4-2
CASSRTGTGELFF,TRBV7-3
CASSSQVGNSPLHF,TRBV9